The 9 T cell receptor beta chains below come from one sample, sequenced in a study of shared clonotypes between healthy human individuals. TCRdb keeps only in-frame clones here, not all; method: immunoSEQ multiplex PCR. The sample holds millions of clones, roughly 92% seen once. Sequencing input: naive CD4+ T cells sorted from blood. Subset: CD45RA+ positively selected. These receptors all stem from a man aged 18-30 years in good health.

Points on this clone: Additional DNA sequences in this sample encode the identical CDR3. The V gene is TRBV4-1, the J gene TRBJ1-6, with 9 bases lining up with TRBD1. V shed 2 bases, J shed 16 bases, and the junction held 12 bases outside the gene matches. The CDR3 contains 15 residues. CDR1 is MGHRA and CDR2 is YSYEKL in the germline V gene. CDR3 sequence: CASSQNGQGTRALHF. In nucleotides, the CDR3 is TGCGCCAGCAGCCAAAACGGACAGGGGACGCGAGCTCTCCACTTT.

This clone was detected only once. The V call is TRBV27, the J call TRBJ2-7; possibly TRBD1 or TRBD2 for D (5 bases each). This CDR3 comprises 14 residues. Germline lookup yields CDR1 MNHEY and CDR2 SMNVEV (reference sequence). Trimming took 3 bases from V and 1 from J, leaving 10 bases between them. The CDR3 protein is CASSFRDASYEQYF. The CDR3 coding sequence is TGTGCCAGCAGTTTCAGGGACGCGTCCTACGAGCAGTACTTC.

This chain links TRBV5-5 with TRBJ2-7; D is unclear. The length of the CDR3 is 15 residues. CDR1 is SGHKS and CDR2 is YYEKEE in the germline V gene (reference sequence). V lost 0 bases and J lost 0, with 10 bases in between. The CDR3 sequence: CASSLGSRTSYEQYF. DNA of the CDR3: TGTGCCAGCAGCTTGGGGTCCAGGACCTCCTACGAGCAGTACTTC.

This chain connects TRBV28 to TRBJ1-5; D gene ambiguous. CDR3 size: 15 residues. Trimming took off 8 bases at V and 0 bases at J, with 14 bases between the two ends. The germline V gene has CDR1 MDHEN and CDR2 SYDVKM. The CDR3 region has the DNA TGTGCCAGCGGGCCGGGAGCGTATAGCAATCAGCCCCAGCATTTT. This codes for CASGPGAYSNQPQHF. Complete variable domain (other parts from reference TRBV28 and TRBJ1-5): DVKVTQSSRYLVKRTGEKVFLECVQDMDHENMFWYRQDPGLGLRLIYFSYDVKMKEKGDIPEGYSVSREKKERFSLILESASTNQTSMYLCASGPGAYSNQPQHFGDGTRLSIL.

The chain combines TRBV28 with TRBJ1-1; D is unresolved. V was clipped by 2 bases and J by 7 bases, with 11 bases between them. Germline-derived CDR1 and CDR2 are MDHEN and SYDVKM. This CDR3 has 13 residues. CDR3 residues: CASSLVGSVEAFF. CDR3 nucleotide sequence: TGTGCCAGCAGTTTAGTAGGGTCGGTTGAAGCTTTCTTT. The full variable domain, rest sourced from reference TRBV28 and TRBJ1-1, is DVKVTQSSRYLVKRTGEKVFLECVQDMDHENMFWYRQDPGLGLRLIYFSYDVKMKEKGDIPEGYSVSREKKERFSLILESASTNQTSMYLCASSLVGSVEAFFGQGTRLTVV.

J is TRBJ2-3 and V is TRBV7-6; 13 bases match TRBD2. The CDR3 has 16 residues. The trim removed 4 bases at V and 3 bases at J, leaving 4 bases unmatched. Germline CDR1 SGHVS, CDR2 FNYEAQ. In DNA form, the CDR3 reads TGTGCCAGCAGCTCTTGGACTAGCGGGAGTACAGATACGCAGTATTTT. Protein: CASSSWTSGSTDTQYF.

The chain recombines TRBV6-5 with TRBJ2-7; possibly TRBD2 for D (6 bases). Per germline, CDR1 MNHEY and CDR2 SVGAGI. With 4 bases removed from V and 5 bases from J, the gap between germline ends came to 18 bases. The CDR3 covers 15 residues. In DNA, the CDR3 is TGTGCCAGCAGTTCGTCGGAGGGGATGATAAACGAGCAGTACTTC. It is translated as CASSSSEGMINEQYF.

This clone occurred once. This chain connects TRBV19 to TRBJ2-2, with D possibly being TRBD2 (5 bases). V was shortened by 1 base and J by 0 bases, with 12 bases between the two germline ends. The CDR3 has 17 amino acids. Looked up from germline, CDR1 is LNHDA and CDR2 is SQIVND (reference sequence). The CDR3, as DNA: TGTGCCAGTAGTATAGGGCTAGCCGCCGCGAACACCGGGGAGCTGTTTTTT. As protein: CASSIGLAAANTGELFF.

This clone was counted only a few times. The same CDR3 is also encoded by other DNA sequences in this sample. The rearrangement uses TRBV11-3 and TRBJ2-3, with D possibly matching TRBD2 (5 bases). V gave up 5 bases and J gave up 3 bases, with 6 bases separating them. The CDR3 runs 12 residues. Germline assignment: CDR1 SGHNT and CDR2 YENEEA. Here the CDR3 reads CASSPGTDTQYF. DNA of the CDR3: TGTGCCAGCAGCCCGGGGACAGATACGCAGTATTTT.